This passage covers 4 T cell receptor beta chains from one sample sequenced in a study of control samples from healthy donors and cancer patients. The assay was immunoSEQ multiplex PCR, and TCRdb's table has in-frame clones only and misses some. The sample shows 350,000 to 450,000 clones, about nine tenths of them seen only once. Sequencing used PBMCs. These receptors all come from a man in his forties with head and neck cancer.

The chain is built from TRBV2 and TRBJ2-6, with 8 bases aligning to TRBD1. This CDR3 contains 15 residues. Trimming took 7 bases from V and 2 from J; bases not matched to a gene: 4. CDR1 SNHLY and CDR2 FYNNEI come from the germline V gene. CDR3 DNA: TGTGCCAGCAAAATGACAGGGGCTGGGGCCAACGTCCTGACTTTC. Protein: CASKMTGAGANVLTF.

This chain uses TRBV10-1 with TRBJ2-7; the match to TRBD2 covers 9 bases. Germline values: CDR1 WNHNN, CDR2 SYGVQD (reference sequence). This CDR3 has 14 amino acids. The trim removed 4 bases at V and 1 base at J, leaving 2 bases unmatched. In DNA form, the CDR3 reads TGCGCCAGCAGTGCTAGCGGGGCGTCCTACGAGCAGTACTTC. This translates into CASSASGASYEQYF.

Comments on this clone: At one end the junction does not follow the germline gene, possibly because of a read error. The chain joins TRBV7-9 to TRBJ2-7, with TRBD2 identical over 16 bases. Germline CDR1 is SEHNR and CDR2 is FQNEAQ (reference sequence). The CDR3 consists of 17 residues. CDR3 sequence: CAGSATLTGTSGGARYF. CDR3 sequence (DNA): TGTGCCGGCAGCGCTACCCTTACCGGGACTAGCGGGGGGGCAAGGTACTTC.

The chain carries TRBV28 and TRBJ2-1; TRBD1 aligns across 10 bases. The length of the CDR3 is 13 residues. V lost 10 bases, J lost 7 bases, and 7 bases stayed unmatched. CDR1 and CDR2 from the germline V gene are MDHEN and SYDVKM. The CDR3 DNA is TGTGCCATGGGGGACAGGGGCGTGAATGAGCAGTTCTTC. Protein sequence: CAMGDRGVNEQFF.